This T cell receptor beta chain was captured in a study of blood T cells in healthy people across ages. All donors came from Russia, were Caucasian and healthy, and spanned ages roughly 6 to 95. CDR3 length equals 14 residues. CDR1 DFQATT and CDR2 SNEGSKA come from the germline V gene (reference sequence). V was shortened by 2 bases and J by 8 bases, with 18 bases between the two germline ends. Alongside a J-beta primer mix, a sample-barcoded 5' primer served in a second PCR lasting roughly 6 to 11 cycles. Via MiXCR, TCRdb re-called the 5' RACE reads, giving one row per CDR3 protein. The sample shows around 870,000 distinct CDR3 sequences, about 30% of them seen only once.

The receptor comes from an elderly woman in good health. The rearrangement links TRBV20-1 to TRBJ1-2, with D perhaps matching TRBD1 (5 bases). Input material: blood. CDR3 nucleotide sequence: TGCAGTGCTAGATCCCCGGGGGACCCACGGGGCTACACCTTC. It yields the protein CSARSPGDPRGYTF.